This T cell receptor (beta chain) originates from a study of a mutant IDH1 vaccine in newly diagnosed glioma. About the research overall: Vaccines began 4-6 weeks after radiotherapy alone, or with temozolomide cycles.

The V end was cut by 3 bases, the J end by 4 bases, with 6 bases between. Germline V lookup: CDR1 SGHAT, CDR2 FQDESV (reference sequence). CDR3 length: 12 amino acids. This clone has more than one count but fewer than ten. Antigen: not known. The protocol was immunoSEQ multiplex PCR, while the TCRdb copy is restricted to in-frame clones and leaves out a portion. This table has approximately 37,000 clones, about 75% appearing once. Time point here: week 23, last vaccination. Every single dose of the vaccine, 300 ug of mutant IDH1 20-mer peptide, came with topical imiquimod. Sequencing was performed on PBMCs, taken from a glioma patient whose treatment included an IDH1 peptide vaccine. This TCR was sampled from a man aged 50-60 years with glioma. This chain links TRBV11-1 with TRBJ1-1, with D possibly TRBD1 on 5 matching bases. This CDR3 reads CASSFRATEAFF. DNA for the CDR3: TGTGCCAGCAGCTTCAGGGCCACTGAAGCTTTCTTT.